This entry features one T cell receptor (beta chain) sequence. Relative to the germline gene, one junction end is altered; a read error may explain this. TCR beta VDJ and CDR3 profiles were obtained from a genomic DNA template. One entry per CDR3 protein, called by TCRdb with MiXCR from the reads. Among roughly 420,000 distinct CDR3 sequences, 65% to 75% were seen once, and the ten largest hold under 4.5%. The sample originates from a study of CD8+CD57+ T cells in acquired aplastic anemia. The CDR3 is 15 residues long. The V gene's germline CDR1 is LNHNV and CDR2 YYDKDF (reference sequence). The sequenced sample was sorted CD4+, CD8+, or CD8+CD57+ T cells (not recorded which) from PBMCs. The chain carries TRBV15 and TRBJ2-1; 9 bases agree with TRBD2. This sequence was found in a human donor in good health, serving as a control. The CDR3 is CATSRGSGRYTGELF. The CDR3 region has the DNA TGTGCCACCAGCAGAGGGAGCGGGAGGTACACCGGGGAGTTGTTC.